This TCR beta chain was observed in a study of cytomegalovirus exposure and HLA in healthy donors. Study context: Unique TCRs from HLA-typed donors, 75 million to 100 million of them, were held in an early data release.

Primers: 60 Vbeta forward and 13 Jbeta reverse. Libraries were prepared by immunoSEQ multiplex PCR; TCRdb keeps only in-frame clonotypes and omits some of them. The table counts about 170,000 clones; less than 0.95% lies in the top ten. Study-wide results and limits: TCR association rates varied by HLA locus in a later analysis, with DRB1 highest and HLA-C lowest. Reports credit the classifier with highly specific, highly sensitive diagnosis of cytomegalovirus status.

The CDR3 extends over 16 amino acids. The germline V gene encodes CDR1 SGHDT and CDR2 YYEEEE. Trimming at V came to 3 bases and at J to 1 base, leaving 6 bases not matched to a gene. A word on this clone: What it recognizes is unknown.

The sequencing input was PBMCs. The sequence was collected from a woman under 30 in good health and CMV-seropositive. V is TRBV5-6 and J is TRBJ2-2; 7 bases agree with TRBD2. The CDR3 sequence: CASSYISGENTGELFF. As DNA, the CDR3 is TGTGCCAGCAGCTACATCAGCGGGGAGAACACCGGGGAGCTGTTTTTT.